This T cell receptor beta chain was profiled in a study of blood T cell repertoires in COVID-19. The assay was immunoSEQ multiplex PCR, and TCRdb's table has in-frame clones only and misses some. Seen here are roughly 250,000 clones, 86% observed once, and the top ten hold 3.3%. This TCR was recovered from a woman aged 35 to 49 with acute COVID-19. Material: PBMCs or T cells enriched from blood (not recorded which).

This chain's CDR3 is CASSSAGYNEQFF. The CDR3, as DNA: TGTGCCAGTAGTTCGGCGGGGTACAATGAGCAGTTCTTC. The rearrangement uses TRBV19 and TRBJ2-1, with D tentatively TRBD2 (6 bases). Trimming removed 5 bases from V and 4 bases from J, with 9 bases in between. Germline V gene data show CDR1 as LNHDA and CDR2 as SQIVND (reference sequence). The CDR3 runs 13 residues.